Listed below are T cell receptor beta chains from one sample, sequenced in a study of post-analysis software for immune sequencing data. TCRdb called the PCR reads again in MiXCR, with one record for every CDR3 protein. In the table there are roughly 670,000 distinct CDR3 sequences, over 45% of which are singletons. The sequencing input was blood. The receptor set was obtained from a girl aged 2 to 9 with multiple sclerosis. The CDR3 runs from the conserved cysteine through the conserved F or W. The D gene is left open where the match is weak. Not every row has a clone size; where given, it reads once, few, many or a size class.

TGCGCCAGCAGCCATTGGCCGGGACAGGGTTTCTACGAGCAGTACTTC	CASSHWPGQGFYEQYF	TRBJ2-7	NA	TRBV4-1	TRBD1
TGTGCCGCTAACCCCGGGACAGGGGGTTTGAACACAGATACGCAGTATTTT	CAANPGTGGLNTDTQYF	TRBJ2-3	few	TRBV6-1	TRBD1
TGTGCCAGCACCCCTTTGTTCGGCAATCAGCCCCAGCATTTT	CASTPLFGNQPQHF	TRBJ1-5	few	TRBV6-6	NA
TGTGCCAGCAGTTACATTGGGGCAGATAATCAGCCCCAGCATTTT	CASSYIGADNQPQHF	TRBJ1-5	NA	TRBV6-2/TRBV6-3	NA
TGCAGCGTTGAATTGGACAGTTACAATGAGCAGTTCTTC	CSVELDSYNEQFF	TRBJ2-1	NA	TRBV29-1	NA
TGTGCCAGCAGTCCCGGGAAAGGAGGGACAGATACGCAGTATTTT	CASSPGKGGTDTQYF	TRBJ2-3	NA	TRBV6-5	NA
TGTGCCAGCAGTTCCCCCCCTCATGAGGGGTTAACCTACGAGCAGTACTTC	CASSSPPHEGLTYEQYF	TRBJ2-7	few	TRBV6-5	NA
TGTGCCAGCAGCGAGGGACTAGCAGTAGATACGCAGTATTTT	CASSEGLAVDTQYF	TRBJ2-3	NA	TRBV7-9	TRBD2
TGTGCCAGCAGTATGGGACTCCGGGGGGGGCCTAACTATGGCTACACCTTC	CASSMGLRGGPNYGYTF	TRBJ1-2	NA	TRBV6-1	NA
TGTGCCTGGAGTAAAGGGTTCAATCAGCCCCAGCATTTT	CAWSKGFNQPQHF	TRBJ1-5	NA	TRBV30	NA
TGTGCCAGCAGTTTACACCCAGGGGTTGAAGCTTTCTTT	CASSLHPGVEAFF	TRBJ1-1	few	TRBV12-3/TRBV12-4	NA
TGTGCCAGCAGCTTAGTGCCAGGGAGGACTGAAGCTTTCTTT	CASSLVPGRTEAFF	TRBJ1-1	NA	TRBV7-9	NA
TGTGCCAGCAGTGGGGATCATCTAGCCAAAAACATTCAGTACTTC	CASSGDHLAKNIQYF	TRBJ2-4	NA	TRBV6-1	NA
TGCGCCAGCTCAACCTCGGGGCAGAGGGTGAACACTGAAGCTTTCTTT	CASSTSGQRVNTEAFF	TRBJ1-1	NA	TRBV2	NA
TGTGCCAGCAGCTTAGCCGCTCAGAACTATGGCTACACCTTC	CASSLAAQNYGYTF	TRBJ1-2	NA	TRBV7-9	NA
TGCAGCGTTGAGGTGCAAGACAACTCTGGGGCCAACGTCCTGACTTTC	CSVEVQDNSGANVLTF	TRBJ2-6	few	TRBV29-1	NA